This T cell receptor (beta chain) is drawn from a study of T cell responses to AZD1222 COVID-19 vaccine. Findings and caveats of the study: Donors were largely white British and mainly female; clonal diversity was possibly underestimated.

A word on this clone: Its antigen remains unknown.

CDR1 is GTSNPN and CDR2 is SVGIG in the germline V gene (reference sequence). This CDR3 is 14 amino acids long. Trimming took 2 bases from V and 3 from J, leaving 14 bases between them. Measured with immunoSEQ multiplex PCR; TCRdb has only the in-frame clones, and not every one. The data contain 130,000 to 150,000 clones, approximately 89% of them singletons. The sequence derives from an adult in good health. The starting material was peripheral blood, obtained on day 0 of AZD1222 vaccination. The chain combines TRBV30 with TRBJ2-7, with unresolved D. The CDR3 loop reads CAWSSTHSFYEQYF. DNA for the CDR3: TGTGCCTGGAGTTCTACTCATTCATTCTACGAGCAGTACTTC.